This TCR beta chain was observed in a study of cytomegalovirus exposure and HLA in healthy donors. Overall study findings and caveats: A later analysis found TCR association rates differed by HLA locus, highest for DRB1 and lowest for HLA-C.

CDR3 length: 14 residues. Germline loops: CDR1 SEHNR, CDR2 FQNEAQ (reference sequence). Each donor's status was that of a healthy bone marrow donor. For this clone: Its target is unknown.

Primers for the PCR totalled 60 Vbeta and 13 Jbeta. Here immunoSEQ multiplex PCR was the method, and the copy in TCRdb shows in-frame clones only, minus some. The sample lists approximately 100,000 clones, roughly three quarters occurring once. The TCR was taken from a woman between 50 and 59 years old in good health and CMV-seropositive. This chain uses TRBV7-9 with TRBJ1-4, with 8 bases lining up with TRBD1. The sequenced sample was PBMCs. CDR3 nucleotides: TGTTCCTCATTAGACGCAGGGGGCCGTGAAAAACTGTTTTTT. It is translated as CSSLDAGGREKLFF.